This T cell receptor beta chain emerged from a study of T cell responses to AZD1222 COVID-19 vaccine. The study's findings and limits: Compared with day 0, the breadth and depth of the Spike-specific TCR repertoire rose significantly after two doses of AZD1222. Females made up more of the donors, who were largely white British, and clonal diversity may have come out too low. Repertoires were sampled only after the peak T cell response.

Clones were read by immunoSEQ multiplex PCR, and TCRdb kept only the in-frame ones, dropping some. Altogether 150,000 to 250,000 clones are present, 93% being singletons, with the ten largest covering around 1%. Germline assignment: CDR1 SGHRS and CDR2 YFSETQ. Trimming took 4 bases from V and 3 from J; bases not matched to a gene: 12. The CDR3 extends over 16 amino acids. This clone is a singleton in its sample. Its antigen remains unidentified. This clonotype originated in an adult who received the AZD1222 COVID-19 vaccine. The starting material was peripheral blood, obtained 28 days after the second AZD1222 dose. The rearrangement joins TRBV5-1 to TRBJ2-7; 8 positions match TRBD2. CDR3: CASSTGSMSGGYEQYF. The DNA of the CDR3 is TGCGCCAGCAGCACAGGATCTATGAGCGGGGGCTACGAGCAGTACTTC.